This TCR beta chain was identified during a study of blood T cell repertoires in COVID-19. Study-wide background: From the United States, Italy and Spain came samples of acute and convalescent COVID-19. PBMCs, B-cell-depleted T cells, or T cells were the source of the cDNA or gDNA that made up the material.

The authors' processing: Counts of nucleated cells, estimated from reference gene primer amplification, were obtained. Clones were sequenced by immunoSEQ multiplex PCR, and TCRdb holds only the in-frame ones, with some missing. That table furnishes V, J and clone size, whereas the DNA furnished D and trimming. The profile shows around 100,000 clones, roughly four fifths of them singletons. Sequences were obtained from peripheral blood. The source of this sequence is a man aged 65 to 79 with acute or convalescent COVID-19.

The CDR3 nucleotides read TGTGCCAGCTCACCTAAACAGAACACCGGGGAGCTGTTTTTT. It yields the protein CASSPKQNTGELFF. The chain has TRBV18 and TRBJ2-2; D unclear. Trimming left V 3 bases short and J 1 base short, with 6 bases between. The germline gives CDR1 KGHSH, CDR2 LQKENI. The CDR3 extends over 14 amino acids.